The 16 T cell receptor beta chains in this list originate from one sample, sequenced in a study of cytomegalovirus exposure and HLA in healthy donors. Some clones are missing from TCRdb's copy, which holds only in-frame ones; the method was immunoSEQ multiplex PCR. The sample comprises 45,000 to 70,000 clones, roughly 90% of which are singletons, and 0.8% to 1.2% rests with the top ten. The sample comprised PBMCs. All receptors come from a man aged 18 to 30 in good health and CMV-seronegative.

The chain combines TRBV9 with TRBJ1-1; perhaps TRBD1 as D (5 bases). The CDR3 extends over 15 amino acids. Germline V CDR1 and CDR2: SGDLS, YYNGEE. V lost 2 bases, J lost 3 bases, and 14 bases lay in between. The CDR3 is CASSVLSGDYTEAFF. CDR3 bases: TGTGCCAGCAGCGTGTTATCGGGGGACTACACTGAAGCTTTCTTT. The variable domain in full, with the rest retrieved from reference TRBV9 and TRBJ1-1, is DSGVTQTPKHLITATGQRVTLRCSPRSGDLSVYWYQQSLDQGLQFLIQYYNGEERAKGNILERFSAQQFPDLHSELNLSSLELGDSALYFCASSVLSGDYTEAFFGQGTRLTVV.

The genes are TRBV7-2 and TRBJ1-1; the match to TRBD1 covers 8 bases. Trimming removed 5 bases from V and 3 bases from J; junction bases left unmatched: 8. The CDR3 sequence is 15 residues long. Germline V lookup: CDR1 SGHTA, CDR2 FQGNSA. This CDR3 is CASSPSYRGDTEAFF. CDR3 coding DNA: TGTGCCAGCAGCCCGTCGTACAGGGGGGACACTGAAGCTTTCTTT.

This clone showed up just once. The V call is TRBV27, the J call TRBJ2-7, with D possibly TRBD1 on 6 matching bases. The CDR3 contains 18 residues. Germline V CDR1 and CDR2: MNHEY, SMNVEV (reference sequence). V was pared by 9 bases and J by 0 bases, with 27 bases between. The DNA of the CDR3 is TGTGCCAGAAAGACGGGACAAGGTTTTCATGGTCGCTCCTACGAGCAGTACTTC. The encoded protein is CARKTGQGFHGRSYEQYF.

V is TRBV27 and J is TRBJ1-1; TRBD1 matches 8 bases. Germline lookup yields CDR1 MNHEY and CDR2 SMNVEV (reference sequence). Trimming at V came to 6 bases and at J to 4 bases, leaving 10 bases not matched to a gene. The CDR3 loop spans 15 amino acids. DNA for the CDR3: TGTGCCAGCAGGCGAGACAGGGGATTTGGCACTGAAGCTTTCTTT. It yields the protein CASRRDRGFGTEAFF.

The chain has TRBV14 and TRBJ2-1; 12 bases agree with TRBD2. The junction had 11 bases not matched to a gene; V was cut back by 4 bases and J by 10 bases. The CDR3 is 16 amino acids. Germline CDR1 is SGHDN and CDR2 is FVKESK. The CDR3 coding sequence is TGTGCCAGCAGCCCCACCTCGACTAGCGGGAGCCGGGAGCAGTTCTTC. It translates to CASSPTSTSGSREQFF.

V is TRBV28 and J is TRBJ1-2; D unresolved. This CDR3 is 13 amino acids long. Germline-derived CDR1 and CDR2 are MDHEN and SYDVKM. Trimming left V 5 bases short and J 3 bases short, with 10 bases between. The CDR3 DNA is TGTGCCAGCAGTCAACGCAGTCACTATGGCTACACCTTC. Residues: CASSQRSHYGYTF.

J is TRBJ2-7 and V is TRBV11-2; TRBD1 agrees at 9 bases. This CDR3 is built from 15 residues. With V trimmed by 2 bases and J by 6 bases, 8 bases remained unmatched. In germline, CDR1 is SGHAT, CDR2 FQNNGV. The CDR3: CASSLKRTGAIEQYF. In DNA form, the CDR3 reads TGTGCCAGCAGCTTAAAGAGGACAGGGGCTATCGAGCAGTACTTC.

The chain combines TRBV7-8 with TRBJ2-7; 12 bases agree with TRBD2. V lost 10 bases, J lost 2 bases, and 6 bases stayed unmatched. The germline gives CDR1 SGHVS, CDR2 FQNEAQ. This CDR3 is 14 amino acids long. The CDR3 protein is CATSGLAGPYEQYF. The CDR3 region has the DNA TGTGCCACTTCGGGACTAGCGGGCCCCTACGAGCAGTACTTC.

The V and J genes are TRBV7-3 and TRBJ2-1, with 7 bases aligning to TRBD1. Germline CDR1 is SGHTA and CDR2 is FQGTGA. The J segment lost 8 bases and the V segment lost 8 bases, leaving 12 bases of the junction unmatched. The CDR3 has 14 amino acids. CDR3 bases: TGTGCCAGCTCGTTCGAAGGGGGCATCGATGAGCAGTTCTTC. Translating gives CASSFEGGIDEQFF.

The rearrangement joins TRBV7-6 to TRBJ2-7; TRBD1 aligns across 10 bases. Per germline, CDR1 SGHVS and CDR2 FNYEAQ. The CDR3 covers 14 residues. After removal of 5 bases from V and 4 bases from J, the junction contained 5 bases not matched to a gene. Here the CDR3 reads CASSTTGGNYEQYF. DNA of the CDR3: TGTGCCAGCAGCACGACAGGGGGCAATTACGAGCAGTACTTC.

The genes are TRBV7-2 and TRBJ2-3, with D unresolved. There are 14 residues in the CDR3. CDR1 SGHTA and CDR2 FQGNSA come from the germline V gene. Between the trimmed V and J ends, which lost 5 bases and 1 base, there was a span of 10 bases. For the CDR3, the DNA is TGTGCCAGCAGCCTCGATACAGGCACAGATACGCAGTATTTT. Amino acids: CASSLDTGTDTQYF. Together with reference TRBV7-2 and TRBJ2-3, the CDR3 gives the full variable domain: GAGVSQSPSNKVTEKGKDVELRCDPISGHTALYWYRQSLGQGLEFLIYFQGNSAPDKSGLPSDRFSAERTGGSVSTLTIQRTQQEDSAVYLCASSLDTGTDTQYFGPGTRLTVL.

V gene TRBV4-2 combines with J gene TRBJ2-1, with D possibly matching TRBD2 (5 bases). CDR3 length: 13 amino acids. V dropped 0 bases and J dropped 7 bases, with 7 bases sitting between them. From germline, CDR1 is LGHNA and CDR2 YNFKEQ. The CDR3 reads CASSQEWENEQFF. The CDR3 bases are TGTGCCAGCAGCCAAGAGTGGGAGAATGAGCAGTTCTTC.

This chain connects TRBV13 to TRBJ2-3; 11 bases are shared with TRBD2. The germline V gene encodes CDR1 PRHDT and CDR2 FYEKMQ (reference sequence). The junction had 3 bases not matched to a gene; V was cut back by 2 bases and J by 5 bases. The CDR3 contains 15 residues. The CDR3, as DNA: TGTGCCAGCAGCTTACCAGGACTAGCGGGAGATACGCAGTATTTT. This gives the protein CASSLPGLAGDTQYF.

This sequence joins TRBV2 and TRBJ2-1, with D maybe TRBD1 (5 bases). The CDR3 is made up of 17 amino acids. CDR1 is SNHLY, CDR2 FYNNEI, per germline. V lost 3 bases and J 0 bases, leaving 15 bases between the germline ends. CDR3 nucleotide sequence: TGTGCCAGCAGTGACGTCAGGGTGAGCATCTCCTACAATGAGCAGTTCTTC. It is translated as CASSDVRVSISYNEQFF.

The CDR3 coding sequence is TGTGCCAGCAGCCAACTTCGGACTAGCGGGGCACGAGATACGCAGTATTTT. This codes for CASSQLRTSGARDTQYF. V is TRBV14 and J is TRBJ2-3, with 12 bases aligning to TRBD2. Trimming removed 2 bases from V and 5 bases from J; junction bases left unmatched: 8. CDR3 length: 17 amino acids. CDR1 SGHDN and CDR2 FVKESK come from the germline V gene.

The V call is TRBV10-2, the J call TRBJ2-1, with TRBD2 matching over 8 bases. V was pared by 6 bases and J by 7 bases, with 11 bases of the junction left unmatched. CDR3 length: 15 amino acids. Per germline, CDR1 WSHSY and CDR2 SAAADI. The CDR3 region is CASRKAQREINEQFF. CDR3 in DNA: TGCGCCAGCAGGAAGGCGCAGCGGGAGATTAATGAGCAGTTCTTC.